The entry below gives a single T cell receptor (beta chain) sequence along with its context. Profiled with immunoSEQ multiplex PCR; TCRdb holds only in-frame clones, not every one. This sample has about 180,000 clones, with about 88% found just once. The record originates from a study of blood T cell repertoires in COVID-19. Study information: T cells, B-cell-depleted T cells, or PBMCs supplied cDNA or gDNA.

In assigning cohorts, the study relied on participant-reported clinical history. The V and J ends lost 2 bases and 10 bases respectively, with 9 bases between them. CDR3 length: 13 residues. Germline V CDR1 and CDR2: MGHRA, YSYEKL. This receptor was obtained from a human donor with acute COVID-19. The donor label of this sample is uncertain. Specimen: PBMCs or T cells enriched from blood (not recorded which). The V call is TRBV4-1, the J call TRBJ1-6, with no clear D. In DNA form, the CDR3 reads TGCGCCAGCAGCCAATTCTCTCTGTCACCCCTCCACTTT. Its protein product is CASSQFSLSPLHF.